These 22 T cell receptor beta chains were sequenced from one sample in a study of T cells in Graves' hyperthyroidism and ophthalmopathy. Amplified TCR beta CDR3 regions came from RNA transcripts. In the first-round RT-PCR of the TCR CDR3, the HTBI primer set was used. TCRdb used MiXCR to reprocess the multiplex PCR reads, holding one entry per CDR3 protein. The table records 490,000 or so distinct CDR3 sequences, around 16% of them present only once. The sample was blood. The receptor set was obtained from a woman in her twenties or thirties with Graves' ophthalmopathy.

This clonotype was counted a few times. The CDR3 spells CASSEGLAGAYEQYF. CDR3 nucleotides: TGTGCCAGCAGTGAAGGTCTAGCGGGAGCCTACGAGCAGTACTTC. The chain links TRBV25-1 to TRBJ2-7; 10 bases match TRBD2. The trim removed 2 bases at V and 2 bases at J, leaving 3 bases unmatched. The CDR3 runs to 15 residues. Germline CDR1 MGHDK, CDR2 SYGVNS.

This clonotype was counted many times. The rearrangement uses TRBV15 and TRBJ2-1, with TRBD2 identical over 11 bases. The CDR3 loop spans 18 amino acids. Germline V gives CDR1 LNHNV, CDR2 YYDKDF (reference sequence). V gave up 0 bases and J gave up 4 bases; unmatched junction bases: 8. The DNA for the CDR3 is TGTGCCACCAGCAGAGACCCTACGACTAGCGGGGTGTACAATGAGCAGTTCTTC. This gives the protein CATSRDPTTSGVYNEQFF.

This clonotype was recorded at least ten times. V and J are TRBV7-2 and TRBJ1-2; no firm D call. CDR3 length equals 12 residues. The germline V gene encodes CDR1 SGHTA and CDR2 FQGNSA. V was shortened by 5 bases and J by 5 bases, with 9 bases between the two germline ends. The CDR3 sequence is CASSPSRYGYTF. CDR3 sequence (DNA): TGTGCCAGCAGCCCGAGTCGGTATGGCTACACCTTC.

There are a few counts of this clonotype. The CDR3 DNA is TGCAGTGCTGGACCCCCGGGGGACATTCAGTACTTC. It is translated as CSAGPPGDIQYF. The genes are TRBV20-1 and TRBJ2-4; perhaps TRBD2 as D (6 bases). In germline, CDR1 is DFQATT, CDR2 SNEGSKA (reference sequence). The ends were cut back, 5 bases at V and 8 bases at J, with 13 bases in the middle. CDR3 length: 12 residues.

V is TRBV28 and J is TRBJ1-4; TRBD1 matches at 8 bases. The CDR3 runs 15 residues. With 4 bases clipped from V and 4 bases from J, the junction kept 5 bases outside the gene matches. Germline V gene data show CDR1 as MDHEN and CDR2 as SYDVKM. The DNA of the CDR3 is TGTGCCAGCAGTTACAGGGGGTTCTTTAATGAAAAACTGTTTTTT. Protein product: CASSYRGFFNEKLFF. Together with reference TRBV28 and TRBJ1-4, the CDR3 gives the full variable domain: DVKVTQSSRYLVKRTGEKVFLECVQDMDHENMFWYRQDPGLGLRLIYFSYDVKMKEKGDIPEGYSVSREKKERFSLILESASTNQTSMYLCASSYRGFFNEKLFFGSGTQLSVL.

This clonotype was seen repeatedly, ten times or more. The V gene is TRBV13, the J gene TRBJ2-1, with D tentatively TRBD2 (6 bases). The V and J ends lost 4 bases and 0 bases respectively, with 10 bases between them. The germline V gene has CDR1 PRHDT and CDR2 FYEKMQ (reference sequence). The CDR3 spans 15 residues. CDR3 bases: TGTGCCAGCAGCTCTATAGCGGTCTCCTACAATGAGCAGTTCTTC. Protein sequence: CASSSIAVSYNEQFF.

The chain carries TRBV19 and TRBJ2-2, with unresolved D. The germline V gene encodes CDR1 LNHDA and CDR2 SQIVND (reference sequence). Trimming removed 2 bases at V and 8 bases at J, with 9 bases between. The CDR3 sequence is 13 residues long. The CDR3: CASSIPKVGELFF. CDR3 DNA: TGTGCCAGTAGTATACCGAAGGTTGGGGAGCTGTTTTTT.

This clonotype occurred a few times. The rearrangement links TRBV20-1 to TRBJ2-7; D gene uncertain. The CDR3 has 13 residues. Germline V lookup: CDR1 DFQATT, CDR2 SNEGSKA (reference sequence). V was shortened by 6 bases and J by 5 bases, with 17 bases between the two germline ends. Here the CDR3 DNA reads TGCAGTGCCGAACAATTGGTTTCCCACGAGCAGTACTTC. This translates into CSAEQLVSHEQYF.

In its sample, this clonotype was seen many times. This chain connects TRBV20-1 to TRBJ2-1, with D unresolved. Trimming took off 5 bases at V and 0 bases at J, with 5 bases between the two ends. CDR1 DFQATT and CDR2 SNEGSKA come from the germline V gene (reference sequence). The CDR3 has 12 amino acids. The CDR3 loop reads CSAGRSYNEQFF. CDR3 sequence (DNA): TGCAGTGCTGGGCGCTCCTACAATGAGCAGTTCTTC.

Worth noting for this clonotype: A read error may be the cause here, since a much bigger clone is one base away. The CDR3 spells CAGRTSTRGAGRGQYF. The CDR3, as DNA: TGTGCCGGCAGGACATCGACAAGGGGCGCTGGGAGAGGGCAGTATTTT. The J gene is TRBJ2-3, the V gene TRBV2; D may be TRBD1 or TRBD2 (5 bases each). CDR1 is SNHLY, CDR2 FYNNEI, per germline. CDR3 size: 16 residues.

This clonotype appeared once. V gene TRBV12-3 or TRBV12-4 combines with J gene TRBJ2-7; no definite D call. There are 13 residues in the CDR3. V was clipped by 7 bases and J by 5 bases, with 15 bases between them. The chain's CDR3 is CASTNTADHEQYF. DNA of the CDR3: TGTGCCAGCACAAACACCGCGGATCACGAGCAGTACTTC.

This clonotype was observed at least ten times. The chain joins TRBV20-1 to TRBJ2-2, with 8 bases that match TRBD2. The CDR3 is 14 amino acids. Germline V CDR1 and CDR2: DFQATT, SNEGSKA (reference sequence). J lost 7 bases, V lost 6 bases, and 10 bases had no gene match. CDR3 coding DNA: TGCAGTGCCAGGGCGAGCGGGAGTGGCGGGGAGCTGTTTTTT. It codes for CSARASGSGGELFF.

The table lists this clonotype with many counts. The chain combines TRBV30 with TRBJ2-5; 8 bases are shared with TRBD1. This CDR3 has 13 amino acids. Germline CDR1 GTSNPN, CDR2 SVGIG (reference sequence). The J segment lost 4 bases and the V segment lost 5 bases, leaving 6 bases of the junction unmatched. CDR3 amino acids: CAWGQGKGETQYF. The CDR3 bases are TGTGCCTGGGGACAGGGTAAAGGAGAGACCCAGTACTTC.

This clonotype was counted only a few times. This rearrangement joins TRBV24-1 to TRBJ2-6; D gene ambiguous. The germline gives CDR1 KGHDR, CDR2 SFDVKD. There are 16 residues in the CDR3. V lost 0 bases, J lost 1 base, and 6 bases lay in between. CDR3 DNA sequence: TGTGCCACCAGTGATTTGACAGCTTCTGGGGCCAACGTCCTGACTTTC. Translating it yields CATSDLTASGANVLTF.

This clonotype appeared a few times. The chain recombines TRBV24-1 with TRBJ1-1, with D uncertain. Trimming cost V 5 bases and J 3 bases, with 12 bases left between them. CDR1 is KGHDR, CDR2 SFDVKD, per germline. The CDR3 length is 14 residues. This CDR3 reads CATSGTGGDTEAFF. The CDR3 DNA reads TGTGCCACCAGTGGTACTGGTGGGGACACTGAAGCTTTCTTT.

This clonotype has more than one count but fewer than ten. The chain links TRBV9 to TRBJ2-7; D is unresolved. Germline CDR1 is SGDLS and CDR2 is YYNGEE. Trimming took 3 bases from V and 0 from J, leaving 13 bases between them. The length of the CDR3 is 15 residues. The CDR3 is CASSADLYRSYEQYF. The CDR3 DNA reads as TGTGCCAGCAGCGCAGACTTATACCGCTCCTACGAGCAGTACTTC.

This clonotype has just a few counts. The CDR3 does not end in the conserved phenylalanine or tryptophan, so this is likely a read error. The DNA is omitted, as the CDR3 cannot be located on it reliably, and the CDR3 follows TCRdb's listing. The CDR3 here is CASSLDKGGLVS. The chain carries TRBV6-1 and TRBJ2-7; the DNA was not compared with TRBD1, the D call given in the table. Germline assignment: CDR1 MNHNS and CDR2 SASEGT. The CDR3 numbers 12 amino acids, ends counted.

The V call is TRBV30, the J call TRBJ1-5; 7 bases fit TRBD1. The germline CDR1 and CDR2 sequences are GTSNPN and SVGIG (reference sequence). The trim removed 2 bases at V and 0 bases at J, leaving 7 bases unmatched. The CDR3 totals 16 residues. Here the CDR3 reads CAWSPGGITSNQPQHF. DNA for the CDR3: TGTGCCTGGAGTCCAGGGGGGATCACTAGCAATCAGCCCCAGCATTTT.

This clonotype showed up many times. The V and J genes are TRBV5-1 and TRBJ1-2, with D possibly matching TRBD1 (5 bases). Trimming removed 4 bases from V and 0 bases from J, with 13 bases in between. The germline CDR1 and CDR2 sequences are SGHRS and YFSETQ. The length of the CDR3 is 15 residues. CDR3 nucleotides: TGCGCCAGCAGCACCGGACATCAAACTAACTATGGCTACACCTTC. Its translation: CASSTGHQTNYGYTF. Variable domain in full (rest from reference TRBV5-1 and TRBJ1-2): KAGVTQTPRYLIKTRGQQVTLSCSPISGHRSVSWYQQTPGQGLQFLFEYFSETQRNKGNFPGRFSGRQFSNSRSEMNVSTLELGDSALYLCASSTGHQTNYGYTFGSGTRLTVV.

This clonotype was seen many times. CDR3 nucleotides: TGCGCCAGCAGCTCATCACCGGGACAGGGGGCCTACGAGCAGTACTTC. As protein: CASSSSPGQGAYEQYF. The rearrangement links TRBV5-1 to TRBJ2-7; 11 nucleotides line up with TRBD1. Germline lookup yields CDR1 SGHRS and CDR2 YFSETQ. Germline trimming cut 3 bases from V and 2 bases from J; bases unmatched to any gene: 7. The CDR3 runs 16 residues.

This clonotype was seen ten or more times. The chain is built from TRBV3-1 and TRBJ2-1, with 12 bases that match TRBD1. Per germline, CDR1 LGHDT and CDR2 YNNKEL (reference sequence). Unmatched junction bases numbered 6, after V lost 2 bases and J lost 4 bases. The CDR3 has 17 amino acids. The CDR3 sequence: CASSQWGTGGIYNEQFF. The CDR3 DNA sequence: TGTGCCAGCAGCCAATGGGGGACAGGGGGCATATACAATGAGCAGTTCTTC.

This clonotype was seen at least ten times. This chain links TRBV7-3 with TRBJ2-3; maybe TRBD2 (5 bases). The germline V gene has CDR1 SGHTA and CDR2 FQGTGA. The CDR3 is made up of 15 amino acids. V lost 3 bases to trimming and J lost 4 bases, with 14 bases between them. The chain's CDR3 is CASSFQRGSADTQYF. The CDR3 DNA reads TGTGCCAGCAGCTTTCAGAGAGGGAGCGCAGATACGCAGTATTTT.